The sequence of this TCR beta chain was determined in a study of blood T cell repertoires in COVID-19. Study background: There were acute and convalescent COVID-19 samples, and they came from the United States, Italy and Spain. The cDNA or gDNA used as material had been derived from T cells, B-cell-depleted T cells, or PBMCs.

This clone was picked up one time. Some clones are missing from TCRdb's copy, which holds only in-frame ones; the method was immunoSEQ multiplex PCR. There are 180,000 or so clones in the sample; over 80% occur only once, and 5.5% to 8% lies in the top ten. During active infection, Seattle patients enrolled and were then monitored through disease. This CDR3 region has 14 residues. The V gene end was trimmed by 6 bases and the J gene end by 2 bases; junction bases not matched to a gene: 6. CDR1 is SGHRS and CDR2 is YFSETQ in the germline V gene. The material sequenced was peripheral blood. This chain joins TRBV5-1 and TRBJ2-7; 9 bases are shared with TRBD2. The sequence came from a woman in her 40s with COVID-19, enrolled during active disease. This chain's CDR3 is CASNPTSGPYEQYF. CDR3 coding DNA: TGCGCCAGCAACCCCACTAGCGGGCCCTACGAGCAGTACTTC.